This is a list of T cell receptor beta chains from one sample in a study of T cell responses to AZD1222 COVID-19 vaccine. Profiling relied on immunoSEQ multiplex PCR, and the TCRdb table lists in-frame clones only, not all of them. The sample holds 90,000 to 120,000 clones, 75% to 90% seen once. The sample was peripheral blood, taken on day 0 of AZD1222 vaccination. The receptors were gathered from an adult in good health. The CDR3 runs from the conserved cysteine through the conserved F or W. A D gene is named only where the DNA matches it firmly. Expanded clones are given a class, and other clones once, few, many or no size at all.

cdr3_nt: TGCGCCAGCAGCAGAAGAGGATCGAGGGACACTGAAGCTTTCTTT; cdr3_aa: CASSRRGSRDTEAFF; j_call: TRBJ1-1; v_call: TRBV5-1; d_call: NA; clone_size: once
cdr3_nt: TGTGCCAGCAGATCCCGCATCCACACCGGGGAGCTGTTTTTT; cdr3_aa: CASRSRIHTGELFF; j_call: TRBJ2-2; v_call: TRBV7-2; d_call: NA; clone_size: few
cdr3_nt: TGTGCCAGCAGCTTGGCCGGCAGGGAGGGAACGGCTTTCTTT; cdr3_aa: CASSLAGREGTAFF; j_call: TRBJ1-1; v_call: TRBV5-6; d_call: NA; clone_size: NA
cdr3_nt: TGTGCCAGCAGCTTCGGGGGGGCTAACTACAATGAGCAGTTCTTC; cdr3_aa: CASSFGGANYNEQFF; j_call: TRBJ2-1; v_call: TRBV7-9; d_call: TRBD2; clone_size: NA
cdr3_nt: TGCGCCAGCACCAATCTAGGACAGGCCCTCACAGATACGCAGTATTTT; cdr3_aa: CASTNLGQALTDTQYF; j_call: TRBJ2-3; v_call: TRBV5-1; d_call: TRBD1; clone_size: NA
cdr3_nt: TGCAGCGTTGCCGGGGGAAACTATGGCTACACCTTC; cdr3_aa: CSVAGGNYGYTF; j_call: TRBJ1-2; v_call: TRBV29-1; d_call: NA; clone_size: NA
cdr3_nt: TGTGCCAGCAGTTTAGGGAACACCGGGGAGCTGTTTTTT; cdr3_aa: CASSLGNTGELFF; j_call: TRBJ2-2; v_call: TRBV27; d_call: NA; clone_size: NA
cdr3_nt: TGTGCCAGCAGTGAAGCGTACCGCACAGATACGCAGTATTTT; cdr3_aa: CASSEAYRTDTQYF; j_call: TRBJ2-3; v_call: TRBV6-1; d_call: NA; clone_size: NA
cdr3_nt: TGTGCCAGCAGTCGAAGCATCAGGTCCACTGAAGCTTTCTTT; cdr3_aa: CASSRSIRSTEAFF; j_call: TRBJ1-1; v_call: TRBV6-5; d_call: NA; clone_size: NA
cdr3_nt: TGTGCCAGCAGTTTAAATTCACAGGGCCCCTTTCCCCTTGTAACTGAAGCTTTCTTT; cdr3_aa: CASSLNSQGPFPLVTEAFF; j_call: TRBJ1-1; v_call: TRBV27; d_call: NA; clone_size: NA
cdr3_nt: TGCGCCAGCAGCTTGGCCGGACAGATGGATCAGCCCCAGCATTTT; cdr3_aa: CASSLAGQMDQPQHF; j_call: TRBJ1-5; v_call: TRBV5-1; d_call: NA; clone_size: NA
cdr3_nt: TGCGCCAGCAGCGATTCGGTTGAAGCTTTCTTT; cdr3_aa: CASSDSVEAFF; j_call: TRBJ1-1; v_call: TRBV10-2; d_call: NA; clone_size: NA
cdr3_nt: TGTGCCAGCAGTGACGGCGGGTACACTGAAGCTTTCTTT; cdr3_aa: CASSDGGYTEAFF; j_call: TRBJ1-1; v_call: TRBV6-2/TRBV6-3; d_call: NA; clone_size: NA
cdr3_nt: TGTGCCACCAGGGACCAGTACAATGAGCAGTTCTTC; cdr3_aa: CATRDQYNEQFF; j_call: TRBJ2-1; v_call: TRBV24-1; d_call: NA; clone_size: NA
cdr3_nt: TGTGCCAGTAGTATGAATAAGGGGCGAGGGGAAAAACTGTTTTTT; cdr3_aa: CASSMNKGRGEKLFF; j_call: TRBJ1-4; v_call: TRBV19; d_call: NA; clone_size: NA
cdr3_nt: TGTGCCAGCAGAAGGGACAGGGTGTCTGGCTACACCTTC; cdr3_aa: CASRRDRVSGYTF; j_call: TRBJ1-2; v_call: TRBV6-5; d_call: TRBD1; clone_size: NA
cdr3_nt: TGTGCCATCAGTGTCACAGGGATCACCTATGGCTACACCTTC; cdr3_aa: CAISVTGITYGYTF; j_call: TRBJ1-2; v_call: TRBV10-3; d_call: NA; clone_size: NA
cdr3_nt: TGCGCCAGCAGCCAGACAGGGCTGGCCGCGGGCTACACCTTC; cdr3_aa: CASSQTGLAAGYTF; j_call: TRBJ1-2; v_call: TRBV4-1; d_call: TRBD1; clone_size: NA
cdr3_nt: TGCAGCGGCACGACAGTGAACACTGAAGCTTTCTTT; cdr3_aa: CSGTTVNTEAFF; j_call: TRBJ1-1; v_call: TRBV29-1; d_call: NA; clone_size: NA
cdr3_nt: TGTGCCAGCAGCCAGCCGGGGGGTTACTATGGCTACACCTTC; cdr3_aa: CASSQPGGYYGYTF; j_call: TRBJ1-2; v_call: TRBV7-9; d_call: NA; clone_size: NA
cdr3_nt: TGTGCCAGCAGTGAGGGTGGGAGTAGCACAGATACGCAGTATTTT; cdr3_aa: CASSEGGSSTDTQYF; j_call: TRBJ2-3; v_call: TRBV6-4; d_call: NA; clone_size: NA
cdr3_nt: TGCGCCAGCAGCGCCGGGACCCCCCTTGGCGAGCAGTACTTC; cdr3_aa: CASSAGTPLGEQYF; j_call: TRBJ2-7; v_call: TRBV5-1; d_call: NA; clone_size: NA
cdr3_nt: TGTGCCAGCCTAAGCGGGGTTAACTATGGCTACACCTTC; cdr3_aa: CASLSGVNYGYTF; j_call: TRBJ1-2; v_call: TRBV6-5; d_call: NA; clone_size: NA
cdr3_nt: TGTGCCAGCAGCCTACGGGGGGGGACTAGTGGCGAGCAGTACTTC; cdr3_aa: CASSLRGGTSGEQYF; j_call: TRBJ2-7; v_call: TRBV7-6; d_call: TRBD2; clone_size: NA
cdr3_nt: TGTGCCAGCAGCTGGACCACTAGAGAGCAGTTCTTC; cdr3_aa: CASSWTTREQFF; j_call: TRBJ2-1; v_call: TRBV5-6; d_call: NA; clone_size: NA
cdr3_nt: TGCGCCAGCAGCATGGGACTAGTGGCAGGAGATACGCAGTATTTT; cdr3_aa: CASSMGLVAGDTQYF; j_call: TRBJ2-3; v_call: TRBV5-1; d_call: TRBD2; clone_size: NA
cdr3_nt: TGTGCCAGCAGCCAAGACCCCAGGGGGCAGGTCGAGCAGTACTTC; cdr3_aa: CASSQDPRGQVEQYF; j_call: TRBJ2-7; v_call: TRBV3-1/TRBV3-2; d_call: TRBD1; clone_size: NA
cdr3_nt: TGCGCCAGCAGCCATGTCCGGGACAGGGTAGGCACTGAAGCTTTCTTT; cdr3_aa: CASSHVRDRVGTEAFF; j_call: TRBJ1-1; v_call: TRBV4-1; d_call: TRBD1; clone_size: NA